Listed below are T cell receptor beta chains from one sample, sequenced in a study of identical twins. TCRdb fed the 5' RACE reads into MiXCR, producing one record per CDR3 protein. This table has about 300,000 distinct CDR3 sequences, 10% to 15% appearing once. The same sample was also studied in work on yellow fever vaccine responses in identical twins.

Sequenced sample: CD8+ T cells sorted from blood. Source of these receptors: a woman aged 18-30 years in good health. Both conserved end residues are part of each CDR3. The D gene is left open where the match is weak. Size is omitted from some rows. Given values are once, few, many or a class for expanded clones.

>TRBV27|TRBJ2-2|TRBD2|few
CASSPGLAGGRGTGELFF
TGTGCCAGCAGTCCGGGACTAGCGGGGGGGCGCGGCACCGGGGAGCTGTTTTTT
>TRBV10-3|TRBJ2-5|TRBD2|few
CAISDGLAGKPPKTQYF
TGTGCCATCAGTGACGGACTAGCGGGGAAACCACCCAAGACCCAGTACTTC
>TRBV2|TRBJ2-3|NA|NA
CASSEGRGTDTQYF
TGTGCCAGCAGTGAAGGTAGAGGGACAGATACGCAGTATTTT
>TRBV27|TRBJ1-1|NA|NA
CASSRPGWNTEAFF
TGTGCCAGCAGCCGCCCCGGCTGGAACACTGAAGCTTTCTTT
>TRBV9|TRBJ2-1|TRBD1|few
CASSALPGQESNEQFF
TGTGCCAGCAGCGCCCTGCCGGGACAGGAGTCCAATGAGCAGTTCTTC
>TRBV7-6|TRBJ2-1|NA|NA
CASSYPRSGGTYNEQFF
TGTGCCAGCAGCTACCCACGCTCAGGGGGGACCTACAATGAGCAGTTCTTC
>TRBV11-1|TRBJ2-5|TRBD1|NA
CASSLGPRGKETQYF
TGTGCCAGCAGCTTAGGCCCCAGGGGGAAAGAGACCCAGTACTTC
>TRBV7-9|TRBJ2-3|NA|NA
CASSSLSGTGSTDTQYF
TGTGCCAGCAGCTCACTGTCCGGGACGGGGAGTACAGATACGCAGTATTTT
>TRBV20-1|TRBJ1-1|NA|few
CSARERGGYTEAFF
TGCAGTGCTAGAGAGAGAGGGGGTTACACTGAAGCTTTCTTT
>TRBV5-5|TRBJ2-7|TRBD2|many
CASSLVVSGRASYEQYF
TGTGCCAGCAGCTTGGTGGTGAGCGGGAGGGCTTCCTACGAGCAGTACTTC
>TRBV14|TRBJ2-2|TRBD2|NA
CASSNDRAAGEGDTGELFF
TGTGCCAGCAGCAATGACCGGGCAGCGGGAGAGGGCGACACCGGGGAGCTGTTTTTT
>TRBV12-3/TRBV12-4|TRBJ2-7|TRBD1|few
CASSLPRTGSYEQYF
TGTGCCAGCAGTTTACCCCGGACAGGGAGCTACGAGCAGTACTTC
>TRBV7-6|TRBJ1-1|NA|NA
CASSSDFGTEAFF
TGTGCCAGCAGCTCAGACTTTGGCACTGAAGCTTTCTTT
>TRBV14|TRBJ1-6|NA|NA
CASSQGRDYNSPLHF
TGTGCCAGCAGCCAAGGACGGGACTATAATTCACCCCTCCACTTT
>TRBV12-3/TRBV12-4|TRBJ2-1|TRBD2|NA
CASSQISGRSGDEQFF
TGTGCCAGCAGTCAGATCAGCGGGAGGTCGGGGGATGAGCAGTTCTTC
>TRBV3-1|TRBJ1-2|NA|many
CASSPRQDYNYGYTF
TGTGCCAGCAGCCCCCGACAGGATTACAACTATGGCTACACCTTC
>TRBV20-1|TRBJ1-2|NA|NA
CSASQEVGGDYGYTF
TGCAGTGCCTCACAGGAGGTGGGAGGGGACTATGGCTACACCTTC
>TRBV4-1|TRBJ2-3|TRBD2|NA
CASSHRPISGRVNPHTQYF
TGCGCCAGCAGCCACCGCCCGATTAGCGGGAGGGTCAATCCTCATACGCAGTATTTT
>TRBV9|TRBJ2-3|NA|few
CASSPLLRGRTDTQYF
TGTGCCAGCAGCCCCTTGCTACGGGGGCGCACAGATACGCAGTATTTT
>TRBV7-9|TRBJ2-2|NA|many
CASSFDGELFF
TGTGCCAGCAGCTTTGACGGGGAGCTGTTTTTT
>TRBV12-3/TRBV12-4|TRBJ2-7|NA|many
CASSPGVGEQYF
TGTGCCAGCAGTCCTGGGGTGGGGGAGCAGTACTTC
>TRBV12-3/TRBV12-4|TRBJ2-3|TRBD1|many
CASSSDRGGTDTQYF
TGTGCCAGCAGCTCAGACAGGGGGGGCACAGATACGCAGTATTTT
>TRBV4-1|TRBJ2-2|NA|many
CASSPINTGELFF
TGCGCCAGCAGCCCAATCAACACCGGGGAGCTGTTTTTT
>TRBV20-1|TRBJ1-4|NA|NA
CSARGGSKLFF
TGCAGTGCTAGGGGAGGGTCCAAACTGTTTTTT
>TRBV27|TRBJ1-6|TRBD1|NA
CASSSRTGALNSPLHF
TGTGCCAGCAGTTCCCGGACAGGCGCGTTAAATTCACCCCTCCACTTT
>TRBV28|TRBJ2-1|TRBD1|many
CASSFFLGADRTYNEQFF
TGTGCCAGCAGTTTCTTTCTAGGTGCGGACAGGACCTACAATGAGCAGTTCTTC
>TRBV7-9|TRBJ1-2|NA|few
CASSLVGADRNYGYTF
TGTGCCAGCAGCTTAGTAGGGGCAGACAGGAACTATGGCTACACCTTC
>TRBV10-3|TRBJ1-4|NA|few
CAISDCGEKLFF
TGTGCCATCAGTGATTGCGGGGAAAAACTGTTTTTT
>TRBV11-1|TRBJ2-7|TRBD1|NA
CASSSPGQGAKGEYEQYF
TGTGCCAGCAGCTCACCGGGACAGGGGGCCAAGGGAGAATACGAGCAGTACTTC
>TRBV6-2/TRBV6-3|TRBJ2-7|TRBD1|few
CASSQDRGKYEQYF
TGTGCCAGCAGTCAAGACAGGGGGAAATACGAGCAGTACTTC
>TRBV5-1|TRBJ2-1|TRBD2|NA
CASSSRGLANEQFF
TGCGCCAGCAGCTCGAGGGGACTAGCCAATGAGCAGTTCTTC
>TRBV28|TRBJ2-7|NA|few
CASSQPSGGTYEQYF
TGTGCCAGCAGTCAACCCTCAGGAGGCACCTACGAGCAGTACTTC
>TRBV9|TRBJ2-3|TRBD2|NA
CASSASGPKRDTQYF
TGTGCCAGCAGCGCTAGCGGCCCTAAGAGGGATACGCAGTATTTT
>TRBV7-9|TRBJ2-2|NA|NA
CASQQDTGELFF
TGTGCCAGCCAACAAGACACCGGGGAGCTGTTTTTT
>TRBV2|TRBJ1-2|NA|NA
CATAPGTLHYGYTF
TGTGCCACCGCCCCCGGGACACTCCACTATGGCTACACCTTC
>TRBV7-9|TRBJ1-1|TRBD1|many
CASSIGTGDTEAFF
TGTGCCAGCAGCATAGGGACAGGAGACACTGAAGCTTTCTTT
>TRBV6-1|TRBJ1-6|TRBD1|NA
CASSPEGAIANSPLHF
TGTGCCAGCAGCCCCGAGGGGGCCATAGCCAATTCACCCCTCCACTTT
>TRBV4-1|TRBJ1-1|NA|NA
CASASGVHTEAFF
TGCGCCAGCGCGAGCGGGGTTCACACTGAAGCTTTCTTT
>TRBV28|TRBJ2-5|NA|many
CASSPPRQTQYF
TGTGCCAGCAGTCCCCCCAGACAGACCCAGTACTTC
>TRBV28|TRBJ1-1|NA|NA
CASSSFNLPGNTEAFF
TGTGCCAGCAGCAGTTTTAACTTACCCGGGAACACTGAAGCTTTCTTT
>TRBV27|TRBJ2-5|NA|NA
CASSSPPGTQYF
TGTGCCAGCAGCTCCCCTCCAGGGACCCAGTACTTC
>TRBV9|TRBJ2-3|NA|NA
CASSPGGPTSGTQYF
TGTGCCAGCAGCCCGGGGGGCCCTACTTCGGGTACGCAGTATTTT
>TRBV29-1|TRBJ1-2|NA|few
CSVEDPTVVNGYTF
TGCAGCGTTGAAGATCCAACAGTAGTAAATGGCTACACCTTC
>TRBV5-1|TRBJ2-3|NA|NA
CASSLPDTRGAYF
TGCGCCAGCAGCTTACCTGACACCAGGGGGGCGTATTTT
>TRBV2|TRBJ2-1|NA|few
CASSPGTVSSYNEQFF
TGTGCCAGCAGTCCCGGGACGGTTAGCTCCTACAATGAGCAGTTCTTC
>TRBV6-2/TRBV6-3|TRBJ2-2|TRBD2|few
CASSPAAGGPGELFF
TGTGCCAGCAGCCCAGCGGCGGGGGGGCCCGGGGAGCTGTTTTTT
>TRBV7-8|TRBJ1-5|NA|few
CASRNRTDSNQPQHF
TGTGCCAGCAGGAACCGGACAGATAGCAATCAGCCCCAGCATTTT
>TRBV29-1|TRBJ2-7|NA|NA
CSVVAGSPYEQYF
TGCAGCGTTGTCGCCGGGAGTCCCTACGAGCAGTACTTC
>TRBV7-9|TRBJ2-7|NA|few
CASSLPAGVLNEQYF
TGTGCCAGCAGCTTACCGGCAGGGGTTCTGAACGAGCAGTACTTC
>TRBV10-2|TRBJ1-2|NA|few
CASSESDSRGGYTF
TGCGCCAGCAGTGAGTCGGACTCTCGGGGTGGCTACACCTTC
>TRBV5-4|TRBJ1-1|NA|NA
CASSLSWGGDTEAFF
TGTGCCAGCAGCTTAAGTTGGGGAGGGGACACTGAAGCTTTCTTT
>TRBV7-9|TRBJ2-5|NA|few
CASSLLRGGQETQYF
TGTGCCAGCAGCTTACTTAGGGGGGGCCAAGAGACCCAGTACTTC
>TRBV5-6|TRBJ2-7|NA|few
CASSELSYEQYF
TGTGCCAGCAGTGAGCTCTCCTACGAGCAGTACTTC